This T cell receptor (beta chain) was sequenced for a study of chronic HIV infection and antiretroviral therapy. This clonotype was found many times. This CDR3 spans 12 amino acids. V lost 0 bases and J lost 3, with 6 bases in between. Looked up from germline, CDR1 is SQVTM and CDR2 is ANQGSEA. MiXCR, run by TCRdb on the 5' RACE reads, gives a single entry per CDR3 protein. This sample yields about 38,000 distinct CDR3 sequences, of which 7% to 10% are seen a single time; 2.9% belongs to the top ten. This receptor was identified in an adult who had HIV and had not received antiretroviral therapy, or was an uninfected healthy control (not recorded which). V gene TRBV29-1 combines with J gene TRBJ2-7; D unclear. The sequencing input was peripheral blood. Here the CDR3 reads CSVEEDGYEQYF. The CDR3 DNA reads TGCAGCGTTGAAGAAGACGGCTACGAGCAGTACTTC.